The rows below give T cell receptor beta chains drawn from one sample of a study of blood T cells in healthy people across ages. From the 5' RACE reads, TCRdb called clonotypes with MiXCR, one entry per CDR3 protein. Of nearly 800,000 distinct CDR3 sequences in the sample, more than 20% were seen once. Another study also made use of these data, one on T cells of mothers and their children.

Sequencing was done on a sample of blood. These receptors were obtained from a boy between 10 and 17 years old in good health. CDR3s include the opening cysteine and the closing phenylalanine or tryptophan. A D gene is named only where the DNA matches it firmly. Clone size appears in some rows only: once, few, many, or a class for an expanded clone.

CDR3 DNA: TGTGCCAGCAGTTTCCTCTCCGACAGGGGTGAAGGAGAGCAGTACTTC
CDR3 protein: CASSFLSDRGEGEQYF
V gene: TRBV28
clone size: -
D gene: TRBD1
J gene: TRBJ2-7

CDR3 DNA: TGTGCCAGCAGTTTAAGTCATTCACCCCTCCACTTT
CDR3 protein: CASSLSHSPLHF
V gene: TRBV12-3/TRBV12-4
clone size: -
D gene: -
J gene: TRBJ1-6

CDR3 DNA: TGTGCCAGCAGCGTAGGTGGGGACAGCTCCTACGAGCAGTACTTC
CDR3 protein: CASSVGGDSSYEQYF
V gene: TRBV9
clone size: few
D gene: TRBD1
J gene: TRBJ2-7

CDR3 DNA: TGTGCCAGCAGTTTACTAGGCTCTGGAAACACCATATATTTT
CDR3 protein: CASSLLGSGNTIYF
V gene: TRBV12-3/TRBV12-4
clone size: -
D gene: -
J gene: TRBJ1-3

CDR3 DNA: TGTGCCAGCAGTGCGGGACAGGGTTTCGCTGAAGCTTTCTTT
CDR3 protein: CASSAGQGFAEAFF
V gene: TRBV2
clone size: -
D gene: TRBD1
J gene: TRBJ1-1

CDR3 DNA: TGCAGTGCTAGAGATCGGGGTTCAGCTTACAATGAGCAGTTCTTC
CDR3 protein: CSARDRGSAYNEQFF
V gene: TRBV20-1
clone size: -
D gene: -
J gene: TRBJ2-1

CDR3 DNA: TGTGCCAGCAGCTTAGCGGCGACAGAAGTCTACAATGAGCAGTTCTTC
CDR3 protein: CASSLAATEVYNEQFF
V gene: TRBV7-2
clone size: few
D gene: -
J gene: TRBJ2-1

CDR3 DNA: TGTGCCAGCAGTCCGCGGACAGGGTCGTACGAGCAGTACTTC
CDR3 protein: CASSPRTGSYEQYF
V gene: TRBV12-3/TRBV12-4
clone size: -
D gene: TRBD1
J gene: TRBJ2-7

CDR3 DNA: TGTGCCAGCCAACCCGGAGGGTTCACCTACGAGCAGTACTTC
CDR3 protein: CASQPGGFTYEQYF
V gene: TRBV27
clone size: few
D gene: -
J gene: TRBJ2-7

CDR3 DNA: TGTGCCAGCAGCGAAACAGGGGGCCCCAACCAGCCCCAGCATTTT
CDR3 protein: CASSETGGPNQPQHF
V gene: TRBV2
clone size: few
D gene: TRBD1
J gene: TRBJ1-5

CDR3 DNA: TGTGCCAGCAGTTTAGCAAAGAACACCGGGGAGCTGTTTTTT
CDR3 protein: CASSLAKNTGELFF
V gene: TRBV12-3/TRBV12-4
clone size: few
D gene: -
J gene: TRBJ2-2

CDR3 DNA: TGCGCCAGCAGCACGACAGGGGTGAATACGAACACTGAAGCTTTCTTT
CDR3 protein: CASSTTGVNTNTEAFF
V gene: TRBV5-1
clone size: -
D gene: TRBD1
J gene: TRBJ1-1